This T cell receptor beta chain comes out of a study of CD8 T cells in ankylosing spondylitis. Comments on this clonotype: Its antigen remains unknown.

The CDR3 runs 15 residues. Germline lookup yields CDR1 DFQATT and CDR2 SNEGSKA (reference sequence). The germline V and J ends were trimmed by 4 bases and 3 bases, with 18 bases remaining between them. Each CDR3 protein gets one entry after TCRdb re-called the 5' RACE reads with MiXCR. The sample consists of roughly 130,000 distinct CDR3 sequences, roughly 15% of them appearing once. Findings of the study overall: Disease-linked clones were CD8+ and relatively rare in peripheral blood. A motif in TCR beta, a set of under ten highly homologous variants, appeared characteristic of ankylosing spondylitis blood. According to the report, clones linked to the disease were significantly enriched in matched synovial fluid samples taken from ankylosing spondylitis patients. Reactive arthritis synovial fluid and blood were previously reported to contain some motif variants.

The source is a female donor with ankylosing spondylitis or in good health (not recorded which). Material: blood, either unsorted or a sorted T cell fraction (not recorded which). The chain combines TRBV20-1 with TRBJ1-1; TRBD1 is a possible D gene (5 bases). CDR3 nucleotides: TGCAGTGCTACCCACGGGGCAGGGTCGCACACTGAAGCTTTCTTT. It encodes CSATHGAGSHTEAFF.